These 18 T cell receptor beta chains share one sample of origin, sequenced in a study of blood T cell repertoires in COVID-19. Measured with immunoSEQ multiplex PCR; TCRdb has only the in-frame clones, and not every one. The sample includes about 210,000 clones, approximately 80% of them seen just once. Source material: peripheral blood. The receptor source for this set is a human donor in a cohort sampled during active COVID-19.

V gene TRBV24-1 combines with J gene TRBJ1-5; weak D call: TRBD1 (6 bases). Germline CDR1 and CDR2: KGHDR and SFDVKD. CDR3 length: 14 amino acids. The ends were cut back, 4 bases at V and 5 bases at J, with 11 bases in the middle. The CDR3 region has the DNA TGTGCCACCAGTGACCCAGGGGTGCATCAGCCCCAGCATTTT. As protein: CATSDPGVHQPQHF.

The rearrangement links TRBV18 to TRBJ2-2; no definite D call. Trimming cost V 1 base and J 2 bases, with 8 bases left between them. The CDR3 runs 15 residues. The germline V gene encodes CDR1 KGHSH and CDR2 LQKENI. The chain's CDR3 is CASSPLSPNTGELFF. The CDR3 DNA is TGTGCCAGCTCACCACTAAGCCCAAACACCGGGGAGCTGTTTTTT.

The chain carries TRBV5-1 and TRBJ2-1; D unclear. CDR1 is SGHRS, CDR2 YFSETQ, per germline. V was shortened by 2 bases and J by 5 bases, with 8 bases between the two germline ends. The CDR3 runs 13 residues. CDR3: CASSFFRDNEQFF. The CDR3 DNA sequence: TGCGCCAGCAGCTTTTTCCGCGACAATGAGCAGTTCTTC.

This clone appeared a few times. The chain is built from TRBV5-1 and TRBJ1-1, with 10 positions matching TRBD1. The V gene's germline CDR1 is SGHRS and CDR2 YFSETQ. With V trimmed by 6 bases and J by 3 bases, 11 bases remained unmatched. This CDR3 has 16 amino acids. The DNA of the CDR3 is TGCGCCAGCACCCCAAGACAGGGGGCCCGGCACACTGAAGCTTTCTTT. This codes for CASTPRQGARHTEAFF.

This clone was seen only a few times. Other DNA sequences in this specimen translate into the identical CDR3. The chain uses TRBV20-1 and TRBJ2-3; D gene uncertain. With 1 base removed from V and 6 bases from J, the gap between germline ends came to 5 bases. The germline V gene has CDR1 DFQATT and CDR2 SNEGSKA (reference sequence). The CDR3 covers 11 residues. CDR3 nucleotides: TGCAGTGCTAGAGTTTCGGATACGCAGTATTTT. This codes for CSARVSDTQYF.

This clone was picked up one time. The chain employs TRBV13 and TRBJ2-3; no reliable D call. Germline CDR1 and CDR2: PRHDT and FYEKMQ (reference sequence). Trimming left V 5 bases short and J 2 bases short, with 8 bases between. The CDR3 length is 13 residues. The CDR3 reads CASSPLYTDTQYF. The DNA for the CDR3 is TGTGCCAGCAGCCCACTGTACACAGATACGCAGTATTTT.

The V call is TRBV28, the J call TRBJ1-2, with a weak D call TRBD1 (6 bases). The CDR3 covers 14 residues. V shed 7 bases and J shed 8 bases, with 20 bases lying between them. Germline CDR1 reads MDHEN; CDR2 reads SYDVKM. DNA of the CDR3: TGTGCCAGCATCCCCAGAGGGGGGGAATGGGGCTACACCTTC. The encoded protein is CASIPRGGEWGYTF.

The chain has TRBV6-1 and TRBJ2-7; the match to TRBD2 covers 8 bases. The CDR3 has 15 amino acids. V lost 10 bases to trimming and J lost 2 bases; unmatched junction nucleotides: 13. Germline CDR1 is MNHNS and CDR2 is SASEGT. In DNA form, the CDR3 reads TGTGCCACCCGACCGGGACTAGTTTTGCCCTACGAGCAGTACTTC. Translation gives CATRPGLVLPYEQYF.

The CDR3 DNA reads as TGCGCCAGCAGCTTGATAGCGGGGGGTCTTTACAATGAGCAGTTCTTC. This translates into CASSLIAGGLYNEQFF. The chain combines TRBV5-1 with TRBJ2-1; 10 nucleotides agree with TRBD2. V shed 1 base and J 4 bases; nucleotides not matched to a gene: 5. Looked up from germline, CDR1 is SGHRS and CDR2 is YFSETQ. The CDR3 sequence is 16 residues long.

The gene calls are TRBV3-1 (or the pseudogene TRBV3-2) and TRBJ1-4; TRBD1 is a possible D gene (5 bases). Germline CDR1 is LGHDT and CDR2 is YNNKEL (reference sequence). The CDR3 spans 17 residues. Between the trimmed V and J ends, which lost 3 bases and 3 bases, there was a span of 17 bases. CDR3: CASSHPRTARANEKLFF. As DNA, the CDR3 is TGTGCCAGCAGCCACCCCCGAACGGCCAGGGCTAATGAAAAACTGTTTTTT.

The rearrangement joins TRBV6-6 to TRBJ1-3, with TRBD1 matching over 7 bases. The V segment lost 4 bases and the J segment 4 bases; nucleotides outside the gene matches: 10. CDR3 length equals 16 residues. The germline V gene encodes CDR1 MNHNY and CDR2 SVGAGI (reference sequence). The CDR3 region has the DNA TGTGCCAGCAGTTCGGGGGACAGAGGATCCGGAAACACCATATATTTT. Encoded protein: CASSSGDRGSGNTIYF.

The rearrangement uses TRBV5-6 and TRBJ1-4; D possibly corresponds to TRBD1 (5 bases). The CDR3 length is 18 residues. V was shortened by 4 bases and J by 6 bases, with 25 bases between the two germline ends. CDR1 and CDR2 (germline): SGHDT, YYEEEE. CDR3 sequence reads: CASSMVRVGRGEDEKLFF. In DNA form, the CDR3 reads TGTGCCAGCAGCATGGTACGGGTTGGAAGGGGTGAAGATGAAAAACTGTTTTTT.

The chain joins TRBV18 to TRBJ1-1; D may be TRBD1 (5 bases). Trimming cost V 3 bases and J 3 bases, with 14 bases left between them. Germline CDR1 and CDR2: KGHSH and LQKENI. The CDR3 totals 15 residues. This chain's CDR3 is CASSPANRLYTEAFF. As DNA, the CDR3 is TGTGCCAGCTCACCCGCTAACAGGTTATACACTGAAGCTTTCTTT.

The V and J genes are TRBV7-2 and TRBJ2-7; weak D call: TRBD2 (6 bases). CDR1 is SGHTA and CDR2 is FQGNSA in the germline V gene. This CDR3 has 16 amino acids. V was shortened by 5 bases and J by 0 bases, with 17 bases between the two germline ends. In nucleotides, the CDR3 is TGTGCCAGCAGCCTAGGGGAGGCAGGGAGCTCCTACGAGCAGTACTTC. It encodes CASSLGEAGSSYEQYF.

This chain uses TRBV28 with TRBJ2-7; TRBD1 matches 10 bases. Germline V CDR1 and CDR2: MDHEN, SYDVKM. The junction had 4 bases not matched to a gene; V was cut back by 9 bases and J by 2 bases. The CDR3 is 13 residues long. Written as DNA, the CDR3 is TGTGCCAGTACCGGGACAGGGGCCTACGAGCAGTACTTC. Protein product: CASTGTGAYEQYF.

This chain joins TRBV7-2 and TRBJ2-7; weak D call: TRBD2 (5 bases). Trimming removed 0 bases at V and 6 bases at J, with 12 bases between. The CDR3 sequence is 14 residues long. Germline assignment: CDR1 SGHTA and CDR2 FQGNSA. In DNA, the CDR3 is TGTGCCAGCAGCTTAGCGGAGGCGTCCGGCGAGCAGTACTTC. This gives the protein CASSLAEASGEQYF.

The chain carries TRBV5-6 and TRBJ2-1; 11 nucleotides agree with TRBD2. Germline lookup yields CDR1 SGHDT and CDR2 YYEEEE. The length of the CDR3 is 17 residues. V lost 1 base to trimming and J lost 5 bases; unmatched junction nucleotides: 8. CDR3 in amino acids: CASSLPTSGKGDNEQFF. CDR3 nucleotides: TGTGCCAGCAGCTTGCCGACTAGCGGGAAGGGAGACAATGAGCAGTTCTTC.

In its sample, this clone was seen a few times. The rearrangement uses TRBV9 and TRBJ2-3; 7 bases line up with TRBD2. CDR1 is SGDLS, CDR2 YYNGEE, per germline. The V and J ends lost 2 bases and 2 bases, in that order; junction bases with no gene match: 5. CDR3 length: 15 residues. Written as DNA, the CDR3 is TGTGCCAGCAGCGTTTCAGCGGGGCCCACAGATACGCAGTATTTT. It yields the protein CASSVSAGPTDTQYF.